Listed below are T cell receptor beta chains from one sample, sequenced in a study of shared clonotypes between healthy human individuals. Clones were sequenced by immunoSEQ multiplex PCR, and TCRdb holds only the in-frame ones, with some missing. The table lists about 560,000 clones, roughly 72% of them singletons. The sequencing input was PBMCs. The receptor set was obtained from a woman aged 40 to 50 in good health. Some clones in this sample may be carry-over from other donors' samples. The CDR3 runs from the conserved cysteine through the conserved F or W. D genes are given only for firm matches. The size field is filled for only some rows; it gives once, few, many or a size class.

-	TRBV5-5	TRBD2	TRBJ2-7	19	CASSFPPSEREGPPYEQYF	TGTGCCAGCAGCTTTCCACCTTCTGAGCGGGAGGGCCCCCCCTACGAGCAGTACTTC
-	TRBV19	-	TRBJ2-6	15	CASSIPSSGANVLTF	TGTGCCAGTAGTATCCCTAGTTCTGGGGCCAACGTCCTGACTTTC
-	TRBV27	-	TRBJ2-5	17	CASSLSSPYRYQETQYF	TGTGCCAGCAGTTTATCATCCCCATACCGATACCAAGAGACCCAGTACTTC
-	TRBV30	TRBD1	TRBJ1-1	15	CAWSPTYRGRTEAFF	TGTGCCTGGAGTCCAACTTACAGGGGGCGAACTGAAGCTTTCTTT
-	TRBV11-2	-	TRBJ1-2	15	CASSLDLGSNYGYTF	TGTGCCAGCAGCTTAGATCTAGGGAGTAACTATGGCTACACCTTC
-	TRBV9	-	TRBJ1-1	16	CASSVGGWGMNTEAFF	TGTGCCAGCAGCGTAGGTGGGTGGGGGATGAACACTGAAGCTTTCTTT
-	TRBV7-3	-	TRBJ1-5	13	CASSFGQNQPQHF	TGTGCCAGCAGCTTCGGACAGAATCAGCCCCAGCATTTT
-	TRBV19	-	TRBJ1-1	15	CASRTLRGGGTEAFF	TGTGCCAGCAGAACCCTGAGGGGGGGAGGCACTGAAGCTTTCTTT
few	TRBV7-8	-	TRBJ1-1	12	CASSSSSTEAFF	TGTGCCAGCAGTTCCTCGTCCACTGAAGCTTTCTTT
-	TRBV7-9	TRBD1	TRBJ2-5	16	CASSPGTGDPGETQYF	TGTGCCAGCAGCCCCGGGACAGGGGACCCAGGAGAGACCCAGTACTTC
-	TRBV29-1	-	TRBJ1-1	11	CSVGVGGEAFF	TGCAGCGTTGGGGTGGGGGGTGAAGCTTTCTTT
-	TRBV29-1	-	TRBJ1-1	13	CSVPNTGNTEAFF	TGCAGCGTTCCAAATACCGGGAACACTGAAGCTTTCTTT
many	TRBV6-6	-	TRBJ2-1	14	CASSPGISYNEQFF	TGTGCCAGCAGCCCCGGGATCTCCTACAATGAGCAGTTCTTC
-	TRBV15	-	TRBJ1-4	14	CATSRGAVGEKLFF	TGTGCCACCAGCAGAGGGGCGGTTGGTGAAAAACTGTTTTTT
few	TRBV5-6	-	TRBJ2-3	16	CASSLATERSTDTQYF	TGTGCCAGCAGCTTGGCCACTGAGCGAAGCACAGATACGCAGTATTTT
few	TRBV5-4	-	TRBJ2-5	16	CASSSYTGRGQETQYF	TGTGCCAGCAGCTCTTATACCGGGAGAGGGCAAGAGACCCAGTACTTC
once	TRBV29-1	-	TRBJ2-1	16	CSVRMSWGDDYNEQFF	TGCAGCGTTAGAATGTCCTGGGGAGACGACTACAATGAGCAGTTCTTC
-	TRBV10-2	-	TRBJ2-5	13	CASSETNAKKQYF	TGCGCCAGCAGTGAAACAAACGCGAAAAAGCAGTACTTC
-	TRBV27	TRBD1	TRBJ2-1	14	CAASPGTGRYEQFF	TGTGCCGCCTCCCCCGGGACAGGGCGGTATGAGCAGTTCTTC
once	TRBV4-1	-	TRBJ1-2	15	CASSQSLTANYGYTF	TGCGCCAGCAGCCAATCCCTGACAGCCAACTATGGCTACACCTTC
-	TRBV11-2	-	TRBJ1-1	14	CASSLDRRGTEAFF	TGTGCCAGCAGCTTAGATCGGCGGGGGACTGAAGCTTTCTTT
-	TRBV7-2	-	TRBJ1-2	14	CASSSETGPRGYTF	TGTGCCAGCAGCTCTGAAACAGGACCTCGGGGCTACACCTTC
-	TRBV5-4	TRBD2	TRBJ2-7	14	CASSLRGGAYEQYF	TGTGCCAGCAGCTTGCGGGGGGGAGCCTACGAGCAGTACTTC
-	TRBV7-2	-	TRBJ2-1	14	CASSFDRSYNEQFF	TGTGCCAGCAGCTTTGATCGGTCCTACAATGAGCAGTTCTTC
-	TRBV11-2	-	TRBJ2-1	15	CASRGWGKSYNEQFF	TGTGCCAGCAGGGGGTGGGGCAAATCCTACAATGAGCAGTTCTTC
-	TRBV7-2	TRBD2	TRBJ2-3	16	CASSLYGRAQTDTQYF	TGTGCCAGCAGCTTATACGGGAGGGCCCAGACAGATACGCAGTATTTT
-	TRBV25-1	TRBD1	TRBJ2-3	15	CASSVTGSASDTQYF	TGTGCCAGCAGTGTGACAGGGTCGGCTTCGGATACGCAGTATTTT
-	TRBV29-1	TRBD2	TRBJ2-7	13	CSIGLAGSYEQYF	TGCAGCATCGGACTAGCGGGGTCCTACGAGCAGTACTTC
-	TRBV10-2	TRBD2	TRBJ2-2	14	CASRIAGAPGELFF	TGCGCCAGCAGGATAGCGGGGGCCCCCGGGGAGCTGTTTTTT
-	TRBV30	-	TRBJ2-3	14	CACSRGSPTDTQYF	TGTGCCTGCTCTCGAGGAAGTCCCACAGATACGCAGTATTTT
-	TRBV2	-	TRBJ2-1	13	CASSGQGSNEQFF	TGTGCCAGCAGTGGGCAGGGTTCGAATGAGCAGTTCTTC
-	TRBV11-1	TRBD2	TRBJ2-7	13	CASSLRGSAEQYF	TGTGCCAGCAGCTTGCGGGGGTCCGCCGAGCAGTACTTC
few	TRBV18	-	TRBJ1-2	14	CASSPGQTNYGYTF	TGTGCCAGCTCACCGGGACAAACTAACTATGGCTACACCTTC
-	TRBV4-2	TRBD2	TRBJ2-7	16	CASSHTSAGGDYEQYF	TGTGCCAGCAGCCACACCTCAGCGGGAGGGGATTACGAGCAGTACTTC
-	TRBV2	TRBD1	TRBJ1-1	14	CASTSLDRDTEAFF	TGTGCCAGCACGAGCCTTGACAGGGACACTGAAGCTTTCTTT
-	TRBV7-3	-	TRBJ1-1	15	CASSLDLILNTEAFF	TGTGCCAGCAGCTTAGACCTAATATTGAACACTGAAGCTTTCTTT
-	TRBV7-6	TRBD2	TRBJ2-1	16	CASSFAEGLSYNEQFF	TGTGCCAGCAGCTTTGCCGAGGGACTATCCTACAATGAGCAGTTCTTC
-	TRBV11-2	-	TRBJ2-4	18	CASSQPGSRGLAKNIQYF	TGTGCCAGCAGCCAACCCGGATCCCGGGGCCTGGCCAAAAACATTCAGTACTTC
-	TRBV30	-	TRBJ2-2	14	CAWSVTRGSGELFF	TGTGCCTGGAGTGTAACCAGGGGCTCCGGGGAGCTGTTTTTT
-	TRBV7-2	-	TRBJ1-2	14	CASSLGIGAYGYTF	TGTGCCAGCAGCTTAGGTATAGGCGCCTATGGCTACACCTTC
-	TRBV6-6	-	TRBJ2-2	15	CASSYRTDNTGELFF	TGTGCCAGCAGTTACCGGACAGATAACACCGGGGAGCTGTTTTTT
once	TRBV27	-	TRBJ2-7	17	CASSFVSSAGSFYEQYF	TGTGCCAGCAGTTTTGTGTCATCCGCAGGTTCCTTTTACGAGCAGTACTTC
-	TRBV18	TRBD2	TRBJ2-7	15	CASSPLAGGAYEQYF	TGTGCCAGCTCACCACTAGCGGGAGGAGCCTACGAGCAGTACTTC
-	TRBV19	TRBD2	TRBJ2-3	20	CASSIHRFLAGAVGTDTQYF	TGTGCCAGTAGTATTCACAGGTTTCTAGCGGGAGCCGTTGGCACAGATACGCAGTATTTT
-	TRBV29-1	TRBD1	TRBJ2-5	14	CSVESADRGQGQYF	TGCAGCGTTGAATCAGCCGACAGGGGCCAAGGGCAGTACTTC
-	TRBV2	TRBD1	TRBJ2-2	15	CASSTGTGGTGELFF	TGTGCCAGCAGTACCGGGACAGGGGGCACCGGGGAGCTGTTTTTT
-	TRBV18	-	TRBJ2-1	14	CASSRGTGQIRQFF	TGTGCCAGCTCACGAGGAACGGGACAAATAAGACAGTTCTTC
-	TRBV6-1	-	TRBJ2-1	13	CASSEGGGPRQFF	TGTGCCAGCAGTGAAGGGGGTGGCCCTCGGCAGTTCTTC
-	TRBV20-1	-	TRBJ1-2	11	CSEGNIYGYTF	TGCAGTGAAGGGAATATCTATGGCTACACCTTC
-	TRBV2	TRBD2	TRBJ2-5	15	CASRSTSGSGETQYF	TGTGCCAGCAGATCTACTAGCGGGAGTGGGGAGACCCAGTACTTC
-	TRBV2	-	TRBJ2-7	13	CASSPIRVTWQYF	TGTGCCAGCAGCCCCATCAGGGTAACTTGGCAGTACTTC
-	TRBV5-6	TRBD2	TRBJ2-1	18	CASSLATSGSWSYNEQFF	TGTGCCAGCAGCTTGGCGACTAGCGGGAGTTGGTCCTACAATGAGCAGTTCTTC
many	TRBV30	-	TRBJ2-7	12	CAWEGEIGEQYF	TGTGCCTGGGAGGGAGAAATTGGAGAGCAGTACTTC